A selection of T cell receptor beta chains follows, all from one sample in a study of CD8+ T cells in alopecia areata. TCRdb keeps only in-frame clones here, not all; method: immunoSEQ multiplex PCR. The table has 210,000 or so clones, approximately 65% seen once. Specimen: CD4+ T cells sorted from blood, collected around week 44, from a patient treated with tofacitinib. The origin of the receptors is a human donor with alopecia areata. The CDR3 runs from the conserved cysteine through the conserved F or W. A D gene is named only where the DNA matches it firmly. Clone size is stated in some rows and not others, as once, few, many or a class when expanded.

CDR3 length,clone size,V gene,J gene,D gene,CDR3 DNA,CDR3 protein
15,-,TRBV2,TRBJ1-1,TRBD1,TGTGCCAGCAGAATCTACACAGGGGGAAACACTGAAGCTTTCTTT,CASRIYTGGNTEAFF
17,few,TRBV5-1,TRBJ2-2,TRBD2,TGCGCCAGCAGCGCTAGACTAGCGGGTGCGAACACCGGGGAGCTGTTTTTT,CASSARLAGANTGELFF
15,once,TRBV27,TRBJ1-5,TRBD1,TGTGCCAGCAGTTGGGGACAGGGACCCAATCAGCCCCAGCATTTT,CASSWGQGPNQPQHF
13,-,TRBV30,TRBJ1-2,-,TGTGCCTGGACGGGGGGAAGCAGCTATGGCTACACCTTC,CAWTGGSSYGYTF
15,-,TRBV7-9,TRBJ2-1,TRBD1,TGTGCCAGCAGCAACGACAGGGGTTGGTACAATGAGCAGTTCTTC,CASSNDRGWYNEQFF
13,few,TRBV10-3,TRBJ2-1,TRBD2,TGTGCCACCGAATTAGCGGGGGGGAATGAGCAGTTCTTC,CATELAGGNEQFF
16,-,TRBV29-1,TRBJ2-1,TRBD2,TGCAGCTTTTTACTAGCGGGGGGGCATTCCTACAATGAGCAGTTCTTC,CSFLLAGGHSYNEQFF
13,-,TRBV28,TRBJ1-6,-,TGTGCCAGCCTACCAACAGCAAATTCACCCCTCCACTTT,CASLPTANSPLHF
13,once,TRBV5-1,TRBJ2-7,-,TGCGCCAGCAGCTTAGGTAGCGGCTACGAGCAGTACTTC,CASSLGSGYEQYF
14,once,TRBV5-1,TRBJ2-5,-,TGCGCCAGCAGCTGGAGGGACACGCAAGAGACCCAGTACTTC,CASSWRDTQETQYF
12,-,TRBV15,TRBJ1-4,TRBD1,TGTGCCACCAGCAGAGGGGACAGAGATCTGTTTTTT,CATSRGDRDLFF
16,-,TRBV19,TRBJ1-1,-,TGTGCCAGTAGTCCGGGCAGGGCCCTACAAAACACTGAAGCTTTCTTT,CASSPGRALQNTEAFF
17,-,TRBV11-2,TRBJ2-2,TRBD1,TGTGCCAGCAGCCCCCGCCAGGGACAGGCTGATACCGGGGAGCTGTTTTTT,CASSPRQGQADTGELFF
13,-,TRBV7-9,TRBJ1-2,-,TGTGCCAGCAGCTTCCCCGTAGACTATGGCTACACCTTC,CASSFPVDYGYTF
18,-,TRBV30,TRBJ2-6,TRBD2,TGTGCCTGGAACTCCCCCTTTAGCGGGGGATCTGGGGCCAACGTCCTGACTTTC,CAWNSPFSGGSGANVLTF
13,-,TRBV2,TRBJ1-4,-,TGTGCCAGCAGTGAAGTGGGAGTTGAAAAACTGTTTTTT,CASSEVGVEKLFF
11,-,TRBV4-3,TRBJ1-1,-,TGCGCCAGCAGCAGGGGCACTGAAGCTTTCTTT,CASSRGTEAFF
13,few,TRBV6-1,TRBJ2-5,-,TGTGCCAGCAGTGCTAAGGTTAGAGGTAGCCAGTACTTC,CASSAKVRGSQYF
14,-,TRBV5-1,TRBJ2-7,-,TGCGCCAGCAAAAATCAGATGGGGTTTTACGAGCAGTACTTC,CASKNQMGFYEQYF
15,-,TRBV10-3,TRBJ2-7,-,TGTGCCATCAGGCTCGCAGGGGTAGGGCCCTACGAGCAGTACTTC,CAIRLAGVGPYEQYF
11,-,TRBV2,TRBJ2-5,-,TGTGCCAGCAGCCGGGACCAGACCCAGTACTTC,CASSRDQTQYF
14,-,TRBV6-1,TRBJ1-2,TRBD1,TGTGCCAGCAGTGAAAACGACCGGACAGGGGCCTACACCTTC,CASSENDRTGAYTF
15,-,TRBV29-1,TRBJ2-3,-,TGCAGCGTTTACGGCCGGACAACTAGCACAGATACGCAGTATTTT,CSVYGRTTSTDTQYF